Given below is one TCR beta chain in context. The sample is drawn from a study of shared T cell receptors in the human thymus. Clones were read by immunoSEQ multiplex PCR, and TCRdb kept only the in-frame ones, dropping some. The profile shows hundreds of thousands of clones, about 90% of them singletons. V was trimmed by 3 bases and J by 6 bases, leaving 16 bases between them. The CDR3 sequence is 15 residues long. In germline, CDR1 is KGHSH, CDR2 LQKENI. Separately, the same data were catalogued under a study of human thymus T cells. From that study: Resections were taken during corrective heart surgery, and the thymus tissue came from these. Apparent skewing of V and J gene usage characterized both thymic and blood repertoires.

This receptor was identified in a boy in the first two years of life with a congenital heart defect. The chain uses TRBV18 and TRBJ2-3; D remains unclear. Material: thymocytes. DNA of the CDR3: TGTGCCAGCTCACCCCCACCACTCTTCGGGGATACGCAGTATTTT. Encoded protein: CASSPPPLFGDTQYF.